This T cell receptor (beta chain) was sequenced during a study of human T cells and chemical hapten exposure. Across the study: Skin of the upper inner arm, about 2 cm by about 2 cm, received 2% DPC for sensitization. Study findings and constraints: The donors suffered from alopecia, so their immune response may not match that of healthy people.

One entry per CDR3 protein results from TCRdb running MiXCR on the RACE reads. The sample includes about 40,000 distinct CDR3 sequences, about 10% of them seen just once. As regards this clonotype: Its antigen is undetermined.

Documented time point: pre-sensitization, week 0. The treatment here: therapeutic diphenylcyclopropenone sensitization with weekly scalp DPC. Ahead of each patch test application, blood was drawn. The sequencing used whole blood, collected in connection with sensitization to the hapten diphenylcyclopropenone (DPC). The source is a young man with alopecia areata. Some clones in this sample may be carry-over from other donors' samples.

The CDR3 here is CASSMGQGGNSPLHF. CDR3 nucleotide sequence: TGTGCCAGCAGCATGGGACAGGGAGGAAATTCACCCCTCCACTTT. The chain recombines TRBV9 with TRBJ1-6; 9 bases agree with TRBD1. This CDR3 has 15 residues. From germline, CDR1 is SGDLS and CDR2 YYNGEE. V was clipped by 4 bases and J by 7 bases; unmatched bases: 6.